This TCR beta chain was recorded in a study of PD-L1 blockade in urothelial cancer. Whole-study context: Blood was analyzed 3 weeks (second dose) and 6 weeks after treatment start.

Using immunoSEQ multiplex PCR, the repertoire was profiled, and TCRdb retains in-frame clones only, with some absent. The table has tens of thousands of clones, 70% to 90% seen once. Germline CDR1 reads SGHTA; CDR2 reads FQGTGA. V lost 5 bases and J lost 8; bases outside the gene matches: 5. The length of the CDR3 is 14 residues. Sequenced here: PBMCs, sampled around atezolizumab (anti-PD-L1) treatment. The chain has TRBV7-3 and TRBJ2-3, with TRBD2 matching over 12 bases. The TCR originated in a middle-aged man with urothelial cancer. The DNA for the CDR3 is TGTGCCAGCAGCCTAGCGGGAGGGCCGAGTACGCAGTATTTT. The encoded protein is CASSLAGGPSTQYF.